The 27 T cell receptor beta chains below come from one sample, sequenced in a study of cytomegalovirus exposure and HLA in healthy donors. The study ran its PCR with 60 Vbeta and 13 Jbeta primers. Assay: immunoSEQ multiplex PCR; the TCRdb copy retains only in-frame clones and omits some. The sample records 170,000 or so clones, roughly 70% being singletons. Input material: PBMCs. The source is a male donor in good health and CMV-seronegative.

The J gene is TRBJ1-1, the V gene TRBV11-2, with D tentatively TRBD1 (5 bases). V lost 1 base to trimming and J lost 3 bases, with 15 bases between them. CDR3 length equals 16 residues. CDR1 and CDR2 (germline): SGHAT, FQNNGV. CDR3: CASSLVARRGDTEAFF. The CDR3 bases are TGTGCCAGCAGCTTAGTGGCCCGACGGGGGGACACTGAAGCTTTCTTT.

This clone was seen only a few times. The V and J genes are TRBV7-9 and TRBJ1-5; tentative D call: TRBD1 (5 bases). The V gene lost 4 bases and the J gene lost 2 bases, with 12 bases spanning the gap. There are 15 residues in the CDR3. From germline, CDR1 is SEHNR and CDR2 FQNEAQ (reference sequence). The DNA of the CDR3 is TGTGCCAGCAGCTCAGAACAGGAACGCAATCAGCCCCAGCATTTT. It is translated as CASSSEQERNQPQHF.

This clone was seen a handful of times. The chain employs TRBV7-8 and TRBJ1-5, with TRBD1 matching over 9 bases. This CDR3 spans 15 amino acids. Germline loops: CDR1 SGHVS, CDR2 FQNEAQ. V trimming: 6 bases; J trimming: 1 base; junction bases outside the gene matches: 4. The CDR3 is CASRPDRGSNQPQHF. The CDR3 region has the DNA TGTGCCAGCAGACCGGACAGGGGAAGCAATCAGCCCCAGCATTTT.

This clone was picked up one time. The V call is TRBV6-1, the J call TRBJ1-1; D is uncertain. Trimming cost V 2 bases and J 1 base, with 5 bases left between them. The CDR3 sequence is 13 residues long. The germline V gene has CDR1 MNHNS and CDR2 SASEGT. CDR3 sequence: CASSEQANTEAFF. The CDR3 nucleotides are TGTGCCAGCAGTGAACAGGCGAACACTGAAGCTTTCTTT.

The CDR3, as DNA: TGTGCCAGCAGCTTGCGGAGCAATCAGCCCCAGCATTTT. It specifies CASSLRSNQPQHF. V is TRBV5-5 and J is TRBJ1-5; no clear D. This CDR3 contains 13 residues. CDR1 and CDR2 from the germline V gene are SGHKS and YYEKEE (reference sequence). The V end was cut by 1 base, the J end by 1 base, with 3 bases between.

This chain joins TRBV7-3 and TRBJ2-1, with 8 bases that match TRBD2. The CDR3 covers 15 residues. CDR1 and CDR2 (germline): SGHTA, FQGTGA. V was clipped by 5 bases and J by 4 bases; unmatched bases: 7. CDR3 amino acids: CASSQPVAGYNEQFF. CDR3 nucleotide sequence: TGTGCCAGCAGCCAGCCGGTAGCGGGATACAATGAGCAGTTCTTC.

The chain employs TRBV7-8 and TRBJ1-1; TRBD1 matches 12 bases. The CDR3 has 16 residues. J was trimmed by 5 bases and V by 3 bases; bases with no gene match: 7. Germline values: CDR1 SGHVS, CDR2 FQNEAQ. CDR3 in DNA: TGTGCCAGCAGCTTGCTCCGGGACAGGGGGCGGACTGAAGCTTTCTTT. Protein sequence: CASSLLRDRGRTEAFF. Using reference TRBV7-8 and TRBJ1-1 for the parts outside the CDR3, the full variable domain is GAGVSQSPRYKVAKRGQDVALRCDPISGHVSLFWYQQALGQGPEFLTYFQNEAQLDKSGLPSDRFFAERPEGSVSTLKIQRTQQEDSAVYLCASSLLRDRGRTEAFFGQGTRLTVV.

V gene TRBV7-3 combines with J gene TRBJ2-2; D is possibly TRBD1 (6 bases). The length of the CDR3 is 14 residues. CDR1 is SGHTA, CDR2 FQGTGA, per germline. Trimming pared 5 bases from V and 4 bases from J, leaving 11 bases between. DNA for the CDR3: TGTGCCAGCAGCCAACAGGGTGGCACCGGGGAGCTGTTTTTT. Its protein is CASSQQGGTGELFF.

The chain is built from TRBV28 and TRBJ2-4, with a possible D match to TRBD2 (6 bases). V was trimmed by 6 bases and J by 6 bases, leaving 18 bases between them. The CDR3 sequence is 15 residues long. The germline V gene has CDR1 MDHEN and CDR2 SYDVKM. CDR3 residues: CASSPQGGARNIQYF. Here the CDR3 DNA reads TGTGCCAGCAGCCCACAAGGAGGGGCGAGAAACATTCAGTACTTC.

The chain employs TRBV11-2 and TRBJ2-7; D is possibly TRBD1 (5 bases). CDR1 SGHAT and CDR2 FQNNGV come from the germline V gene. V was clipped by 3 bases and J by 0 bases, with 9 bases between them. There are 14 residues in the CDR3. The CDR3 is CASSLTVFSYEQYF. CDR3 nucleotides: TGTGCCAGCAGCTTGACAGTTTTCTCCTACGAGCAGTACTTC.

The rearrangement links TRBV25-1 to TRBJ1-4; D call uncertain. The CDR3 covers 11 residues. V lost 4 bases and J 7 bases, leaving 4 bases between the germline ends. CDR1 and CDR2 (germline): MGHDK, SYGVNS. CDR3 residues: CASSVSEKLFF. In DNA form, the CDR3 reads TGTGCCAGCAGTGTGAGTGAAAAACTGTTTTTT. Looking up the rest from reference TRBV25-1 and TRBJ1-4 gives the full variable domain: EADIYQTPRYLVIGTGKKITLECSQTMGHDKMYWYQQDPGMELHLIHYSYGVNSTEKGDLSSESTVSRIRTEHFPLTLESARPSHTSQYLCASSVSEKLFFGSGTQLSVL.

The rearrangement uses TRBV11-3 and TRBJ2-5, with D maybe TRBD1 (7 bases). The CDR3 runs to 14 residues. From germline, CDR1 is SGHNT and CDR2 YENEEA. The V gene lost 5 bases and the J gene lost 4 bases, with 14 bases spanning the gap. CDR3 DNA sequence: TGTGCCAGCAGCCCCGGGACAGCGGGAGAGACCCAGTACTTC. It yields the protein CASSPGTAGETQYF.

This chain connects TRBV7-9 to TRBJ2-3, with TRBD2 identical over 14 bases. Looked up from germline, CDR1 is SEHNR and CDR2 is FQNEAQ (reference sequence). With 5 bases clipped from V and 6 bases from J, the junction kept 7 bases outside the gene matches. This CDR3 has 16 residues. DNA for the CDR3: TGTGCCAGCAGCATGACTAGCGGGAGGGCCGGGGATACGCAGTATTTT. Translation: CASSMTSGRAGDTQYF.

This sequence joins TRBV28 and TRBJ2-3, with a weak D call TRBD2 (6 bases). Trimming left V 6 bases short and J 2 bases short, with 12 bases between. Germline CDR1 and CDR2: MDHEN and SYDVKM. This CDR3 is 14 amino acids long. The CDR3 DNA reads TGTGCCAGCAGCAGAGCGGGCGTCACAGATACGCAGTATTTT. This translates into CASSRAGVTDTQYF. The full variable domain, completed using reference TRBV28 and TRBJ2-3, is DVKVTQSSRYLVKRTGEKVFLECVQDMDHENMFWYRQDPGLGLRLIYFSYDVKMKEKGDIPEGYSVSREKKERFSLILESASTNQTSMYLCASSRAGVTDTQYFGPGTRLTVL.

This clone showed up just a few times. This rearrangement joins TRBV6-1 to TRBJ2-3; D is possibly TRBD2 (6 bases). This CDR3 spans 16 amino acids. The germline V and J ends were trimmed by 2 bases and 0 bases, with 12 bases remaining between them. Germline loops: CDR1 MNHNS, CDR2 SASEGT. CDR3 sequence reads: CASSEWRGGSTDTQYF. The CDR3 DNA is TGTGCCAGCAGTGAATGGAGGGGCGGGAGCACAGATACGCAGTATTTT.

This clone was counted once. This chain links TRBV30 with TRBJ1-5, with D maybe TRBD1 (6 bases). Germline V gene sequence: CDR1 GTSNPN, CDR2 SVGIG (reference sequence). V was shortened by 5 bases and J by 1 base, with 6 bases between the two germline ends. The CDR3 covers 12 residues. The CDR3 reads CAWGGSNQPQHF. CDR3 in DNA: TGTGCCTGGGGGGGCAGCAATCAGCCCCAGCATTTT.

The sample holds a few counts of this clone. The same CDR3 is also encoded by other DNA sequences in this sample. The chain couples TRBV5-5 to TRBJ2-5; 8 bases match TRBD1. Losses at the gene ends were 4 bases for V and 2 bases for J; bases not matched to a gene: 4. The CDR3 length is 14 residues. Germline CDR1 SGHKS, CDR2 YYEKEE (reference sequence). The CDR3 region has the DNA TGTGCCAGCAGCGATTGGACAGGGCAAGAGACCCAGTACTTC. Translated, it gives CASSDWTGQETQYF.

The chain links TRBV27 to TRBJ2-7, with D possibly being TRBD1 (6 bases). This CDR3 contains 13 residues. Trimming took 8 bases from V and 3 from J, leaving 14 bases between them. Germline V CDR1 and CDR2: MNHEY, SMNVEV (reference sequence). The CDR3 sequence: CASSQDSFYEQYF. For the CDR3, the DNA is TGTGCCAGCTCCCAGGACAGTTTCTACGAGCAGTACTTC.

This chain joins TRBV25-1 and TRBJ1-1; 11 nucleotides align to TRBD1. The V gene end was trimmed by 8 bases and the J gene end by 4 bases; junction bases not matched to a gene: 6. The CDR3 is 14 amino acids. The germline gives CDR1 MGHDK, CDR2 SYGVNS. Here the CDR3 reads CASGWTGGSTEAFF. The CDR3 DNA reads as TGTGCCAGCGGCTGGACAGGGGGCTCCACTGAAGCTTTCTTT.

This chain joins TRBV6-6 and TRBJ1-1, with 7 bases lining up with TRBD1. Germline V gene data show CDR1 as MNHNY and CDR2 as SVGAGI (reference sequence). V shed 0 bases and J 4 bases; nucleotides not matched to a gene: 5. CDR3 length: 15 residues. The CDR3: CASSYSGTVGTEAFF. CDR3 DNA sequence: TGTGCCAGCAGTTACTCCGGGACAGTGGGCACTGAAGCTTTCTTT.

The chain carries TRBV28 and TRBJ1-2, with a possible D match to TRBD1 (6 bases). V lost 6 bases, J lost 4 bases, and 12 bases lay in between. Germline assignment: CDR1 MDHEN and CDR2 SYDVKM. The CDR3 loop spans 13 amino acids. Here the CDR3 DNA reads TGTGCCAGCAGCGGACAGATTATCTATGGCTACACCTTC. Its translation is CASSGQIIYGYTF.

The chain carries TRBV4-1 and TRBJ1-6; the match to TRBD1 covers 11 bases. The V gene end was trimmed by 1 base and the J gene end by 7 bases; junction bases not matched to a gene: 9. The germline V gene has CDR1 MGHRA and CDR2 YSYEKL. CDR3 length: 18 amino acids. CDR3 loop: CASSQGTGGALNNSPLHF. The CDR3 DNA follows: TGCGCCAGCAGCCAAGGGACAGGGGGCGCTTTGAACAATTCACCCCTCCACTTT.

This clone has more than one count but fewer than ten. The chain has TRBV9 and TRBJ2-5; 14 bases are shared with TRBD2. The CDR3 extends over 16 amino acids. V was pared by 3 bases and J by 3 bases, with 4 bases of the junction left unmatched. Looked up from germline, CDR1 is SGDLS and CDR2 is YYNGEE. CDR3 nucleotide sequence: TGTGCCAGCAGCGCCCCGGGACTAGCGGGAGAAGAGACCCAGTACTTC. Translating it yields CASSAPGLAGEETQYF.

This clone was counted only a few times. The chain has TRBV6-6 and TRBJ1-1, with D perhaps TRBD1 (6 bases). The CDR3 is 13 amino acids. Trimming removed 4 bases at V and 3 bases at J, with 9 bases between. The germline gives CDR1 MNHNY, CDR2 SVGAGI (reference sequence). CDR3 region: CASSWTEDTEAFF. CDR3 nucleotides: TGTGCCAGCAGTTGGACAGAAGACACTGAAGCTTTCTTT.

This clone was seen only a few times. The V and J genes are TRBV6-6 and TRBJ2-1; D not resolved. V was trimmed by 1 base and J by 1 base, leaving 8 bases between them. CDR3 length equals 15 residues. CDR1 is MNHNY, CDR2 SVGAGI, per germline (reference sequence). DNA for the CDR3: TGTGCCAGCAGTTACTTGACTCCTTCCTACAATGAGCAGTTCTTC. As protein: CASSYLTPSYNEQFF.

This chain joins TRBV4-3 and TRBJ1-1, with a tentative D call TRBD1 (6 bases). V lost 4 bases to trimming and J lost 2 bases, with 17 bases between them. The CDR3 loop spans 16 amino acids. Per the germline V gene, CDR1 is LGHNA and CDR2 is YSLEER. CDR3 coding DNA: TGCGCCAGCAGCCCCCAGGACAGCGGGGGAAACACTGAAGCTTTCTTT. As protein: CASSPQDSGGNTEAFF.

The chain links TRBV5-1 to TRBJ2-7; D perhaps matches TRBD1 (6 bases). This CDR3 region has 14 residues. Trimming removed 6 bases at V and 2 bases at J, with 15 bases between. Germline CDR1 and CDR2: SGHRS and YFSETQ. CDR3 nucleotide sequence: TGCGCCAGCACCCAAGGGGGTGGGACCTACGAGCAGTACTTC. Residues: CASTQGGGTYEQYF.